This T cell receptor beta chain was recorded in a study of identical twins. Whole-study findings and limits: Carriage of fewer insertions was seen in abundant cord blood beta clonotypes, whereas memory repertoires showed none.

This clonotype was counted ten times or more. No antigen is known for it. TCRdb analysed the 5' RACE reads with MiXCR anew, one entry per CDR3 protein. This sample has under 800,000 distinct CDR3 sequences, with 21% found just once. The CDR3 is 15 amino acids. J lost 4 bases, V lost 6 bases, and 8 bases had no gene match. The same sample was also used in a study of T cells expressing NK-cell markers. That source adds: HCMV seropositivity marked most of the eight sequenced donors; one was seronegative.

The TCR sequence derives from a woman aged 18-30 years in good health. The sample consisted of PBMCs. The chain links TRBV12-3 or TRBV12-4 to TRBJ1-3; 8 bases fit TRBD1. CDR3 amino acids: CASSITDREGNTIYF. As DNA, the CDR3 is TGTGCCAGCAGCATCACGGACAGGGAAGGAAACACCATATATTTT.